This is a list of T cell receptor beta chains from one sample in a study of PD-L1 blockade in urothelial cancer. TCRdb's copy holds only in-frame clones and misses some; the assay was immunoSEQ multiplex PCR. This sample carries some 32,000 clones, more than 65% of them seen once, and the ten largest clones take about 29%. The source was PBMCs, collected around atezolizumab (anti-PD-L1) treatment. The receptors here all came from a man in his 60s with urothelial cancer. Both conserved end residues are trimmed from each CDR3.

TRBJ1-5 | TRBV18 | ASSLWVLGAQPQH
TRBJ1-5 | TRBV19 | ASRKDRALNQPQH
TRBJ2-1 | TRBV5-1 | ASSLETTYNEQF
TRBJ1-6 | TRBV19 | ASSMSKGEGYSPLH
TRBJ1-2 | TRBV4-1 | ASSQVQGQGTGYT
TRBJ2-1 | TRBV7-7 | ASSLRDRVGGEQF
TRBJ2-1 | TRBV2 | ASSLNPGTSGRAVWHEQF
TRBJ1-2 | TRBV5-5 | ASSRGTFVHGYT
TRBJ2-3 | TRBV21-1 | ASSKAHRGTLRTDTQY
TRBJ2-7 | TRBV19 | ASSRPGQAYEQY
TRBJ1-2 | TRBV16 | ASSQWEFQGENYGYT
TRBJ1-5 | TRBV19 | ASSMRGLALSNQPQH
TRBJ1-2 | TRBV2 | ASTGGTPRYT
TRBJ1-1 | TRBV11-2 | ASSLFVGTAF
TRBJ1-1 | TRBV28 | ASSSGRGNTEAF
TRBJ2-2 | TRBV19 | ASSSPPANTGELF
TRBJ1-1 | TRBV28 | ASKPDRVSTEAF
TRBJ2-1 | TRBV5-1 | ASSLNSADAYNEQF
TRBJ2-1 | TRBV5-1 | ASSYQYNEQF
TRBJ1-2 | TRBV10-3 | AISDPRDRPNLYGYT
TRBJ2-1 | TRBV9 | ASSVGLGNEQF
TRBJ2-3 | TRBV29-1 | SVELAGRTDTQY
TRBJ2-1 | TRBV10-1 | ASSEVSSKTKYNEQF
TRBJ2-3 | TRBV11-2 | ASSLESGTSGTDTQY
TRBJ1-2 | TRBV27 | ASRPTGSYGYT
TRBJ1-2 | TRBV10-3 | AIRGQLNYGYT
TRBJ1-1 | TRBV29-1 | SGGTTEAF
TRBJ1-1 | TRBV15 | ATSGRTAWITEAF
TRBJ2-5 | TRBV30 | AWSVKGRGEETQY
TRBJ2-7 | TRBV4-2 | ASSQGQTNYEQY
TRBJ2-3 | TRBV7-3 | ASSLTGQGALGDTQY
TRBJ1-4 | TRBV30 | AWSAGQGVGEKLF
TRBJ1-5 | TRBV28 | ASSLDREGVWNQPQH
TRBJ2-5 | TRBV27 | ASSHRGIQETQY
TRBJ2-7 | TRBV19 | ASSPTSGTFLTYEQY
TRBJ1-2 | TRBV9 | ASSAHQGAISGYT
TRBJ2-3 | TRBV10-3 | AISWGSAGEDHTDTQY
TRBJ2-3 | TRBV7-9 | ASTLWSGLAESTDTQY
TRBJ1-4 | TRBV19 | ASRPPGQGNEKLF
TRBJ2-3 | TRBV6-6 | ASSHQEGDTQY
TRBJ2-5 | TRBV5-1 | ASSLGQQETQY
TRBJ1-6 | TRBV5-1 | ASSPTLSNSPLH
TRBJ2-3 | TRBV19 | ASSVDISTSTDTQY
TRBJ1-4 | TRBV29-1 | SVWEYEKLF
TRBJ1-1 | TRBV5-1 | ASSLVGVTEAF
TRBJ1-2 | TRBV5-8 | ASSKRDRGSGYGYT
TRBJ2-7 | TRBV11-3 | ASSLEDAVQGDHEQY
TRBJ2-3 | TRBV6-5 | ASATGLATDTQY
TRBJ2-1 | TRBV27 | ASSLIDSDGDEQF
TRBJ1-3 | TRBV18 | ASSPKSSGGPSSGNTIY
TRBJ1-1 | TRBV10-3 | AISVGGRNTEAF
TRBJ2-5 | TRBV7-3 | ASSLGGQDPRETQY
TRBJ2-7 | TRBV19 | ASSSYGGGYEQY
TRBJ1-6 | TRBV6-1 | ASSDYRGTNSPLH
TRBJ1-4 | TRBV23-1 | ASSPILQGSFEKLF
TRBJ1-4 | TRBV7-2 | ASSWIPGTGGGEKLF